This T cell receptor (beta chain) was recorded in a study of T cell responses to AZD1222 COVID-19 vaccine. Study outcomes and limitations: Clonal diversity may have been underestimated, and the donors were mostly white British, with more females than males. Repertoire sampling was restricted to post-peak T cell response timepoints. The span of vaccine-associated CD4 TCRs extended across spike, with dominance at 160-218 and 743-854. Baseline serostatus was positive in only a handful of AZD1222 recipients.

The CDR3 sequence is 18 residues long. The V gene end was trimmed by 4 bases and the J gene end by 8 bases; junction bases not matched to a gene: 18. Germline V gene sequence: CDR1 LGHNA, CDR2 YNFKEQ. Remarks on this clone: Its target is unknown.

Generated by immunoSEQ multiplex PCR, the TCRdb table keeps only in-frame clones and is missing some. The top ten clones hold about 1.2% of a sample with 120,000 or so clones, roughly 84% of them seen once. The sample here was peripheral blood, taken on day 0 of AZD1222 vaccination. J is TRBJ2-2 and V is TRBV4-2, with 8 bases that match TRBD2. This clonotype was obtained from an adult in good health. For the CDR3, the DNA is TGTGCCAGCAGCCCGTGGGGGCAGCGGGGGTCCCGGGGAGGGGAGCTGTTTTTT. Translated, it gives CASSPWGQRGSRGGELFF.